The clone carrying this T cell receptor beta chain was seen only a few times. Its antigen remains unknown. This specimen belongs to a study of blood T cells in healthy people across ages. Study-level results: Naive CD4+ cell counts and diversity both ran higher in long-lived than in aged donors.

A second PCR, run for about 7 to 11 cycles, used a sample-barcoded 5' primer plus a J-beta primer mix. TCRdb reanalysed the 5' RACE reads using MiXCR and keeps one entry per CDR3 protein. The sample yields some 1.1 million distinct CDR3 sequences, more than 30% seen once. V gave up 3 bases and J gave up 2 bases, with 19 bases separating them. This CDR3 region has 16 residues. Germline CDR1 reads DFQATT; CDR2 reads SNEGSKA (reference sequence). The chain couples TRBV20-1 to TRBJ2-5; D is possibly TRBD1 (6 bases). This receptor was taken from a young man in good health. The specimen was blood. This CDR3 reads CSARAHREKGQETQYF. In DNA form, the CDR3 reads TGCAGTGCTAGGGCTCACAGGGAAAAGGGACAAGAGACCCAGTACTTC.